The clone carrying this TCR beta chain occurred a few times. Its specificity is not known. This CDR3 comprises 17 residues. The germline CDR1 and CDR2 sequences are SGHDT and YYEEEE. With 3 bases clipped from V and 5 bases from J, the junction kept 10 bases outside the gene matches. The sample belongs to a study of beta chain features in type 1 diabetes. On the study more broadly: The patient and healthy donor groups were comparable for age, gender and cell yields. Study-level findings and limits: Patients' naive, central memory and Treg TCRB repertoires seemed closer to one another than those of healthy donors.

Reverse transcription of all isolated RNA meant that expressed TCRB transcripts were sequenced. The table came from immunoSEQ multiplex PCR; TCRdb's copy has only in-frame clones and leaves some out. The table records some 400,000 clones, roughly 16% of them present only once. The J gene is TRBJ2-5, the V gene TRBV5-6; TRBD2 matches at 13 bases. This clonotype was obtained from a woman younger than 30 in good health. Sequenced: naive CD4+ T cells from blood. The CDR3 loop reads CASSSLLAGGLSETQYF. CDR3 nucleotides: TGTGCCAGCAGCTCGTTACTAGCGGGAGGGTTATCGGAGACCCAGTACTTC.